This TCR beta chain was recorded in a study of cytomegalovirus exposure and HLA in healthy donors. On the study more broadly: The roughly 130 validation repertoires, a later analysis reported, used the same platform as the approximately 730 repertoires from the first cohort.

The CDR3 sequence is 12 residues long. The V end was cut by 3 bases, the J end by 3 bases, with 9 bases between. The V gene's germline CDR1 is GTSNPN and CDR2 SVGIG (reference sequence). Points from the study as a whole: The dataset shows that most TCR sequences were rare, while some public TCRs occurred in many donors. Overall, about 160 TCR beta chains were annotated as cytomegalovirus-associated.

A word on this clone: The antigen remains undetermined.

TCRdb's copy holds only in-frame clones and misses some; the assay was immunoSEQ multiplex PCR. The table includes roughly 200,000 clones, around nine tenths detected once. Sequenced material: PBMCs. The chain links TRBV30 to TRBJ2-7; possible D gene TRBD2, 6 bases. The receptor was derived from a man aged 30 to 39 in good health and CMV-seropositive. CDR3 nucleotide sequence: TGTGCCTGGAGCGGAGGGGACTACGAGCAGTACTTC. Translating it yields CAWSGGDYEQYF. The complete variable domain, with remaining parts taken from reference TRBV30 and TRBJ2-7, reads SQTIHQWPATLVQPVGSPLSLECTVEGTSNPNLYWYRQAAGRGLQLLFYSVGIGQISSEVPQNLSASRPQDRQFILSSKKLLLSDSGFYLCAWSGGDYEQYFGPGTRLTVT.